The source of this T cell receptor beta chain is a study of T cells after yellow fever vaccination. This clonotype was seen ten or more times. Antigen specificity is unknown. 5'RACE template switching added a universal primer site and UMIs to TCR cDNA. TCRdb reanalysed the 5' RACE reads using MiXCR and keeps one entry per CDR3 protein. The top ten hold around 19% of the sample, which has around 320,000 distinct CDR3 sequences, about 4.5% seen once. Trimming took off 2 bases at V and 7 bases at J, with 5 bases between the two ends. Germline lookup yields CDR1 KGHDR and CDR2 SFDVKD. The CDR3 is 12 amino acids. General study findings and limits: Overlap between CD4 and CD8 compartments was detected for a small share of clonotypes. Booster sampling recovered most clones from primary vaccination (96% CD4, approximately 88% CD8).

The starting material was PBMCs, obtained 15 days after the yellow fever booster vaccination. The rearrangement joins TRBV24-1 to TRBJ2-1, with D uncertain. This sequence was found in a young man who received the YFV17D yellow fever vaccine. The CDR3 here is CATSDYNNEQFF. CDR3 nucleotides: TGTGCCACCAGTGATTACAATAATGAGCAGTTCTTC.